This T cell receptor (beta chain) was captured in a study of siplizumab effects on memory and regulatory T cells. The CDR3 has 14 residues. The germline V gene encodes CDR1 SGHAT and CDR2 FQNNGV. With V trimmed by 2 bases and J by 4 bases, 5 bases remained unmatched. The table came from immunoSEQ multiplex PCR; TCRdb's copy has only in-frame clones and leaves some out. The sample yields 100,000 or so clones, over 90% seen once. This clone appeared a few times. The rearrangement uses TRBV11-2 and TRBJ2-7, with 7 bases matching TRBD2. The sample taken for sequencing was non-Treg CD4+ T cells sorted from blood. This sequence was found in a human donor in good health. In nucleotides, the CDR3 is TGTGCCAGCAGCTTAACCGGGACTACGTACGAGCAGTACTTC. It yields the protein CASSLTGTTYEQYF.